Shown below are 8 T cell receptor beta chains from a single sample sequenced in a study of shared clonotypes between healthy human individuals. Sequencing was performed with immunoSEQ multiplex PCR; in TCRdb, only in-frame clones are kept and a portion is missing. The sample shows 1 million to 1.2 million clones, about 72% of them seen only once. Source material: memory CD4+ T cells from PBMCs. The subset denotes: CD45RA-negative fraction. All receptors come from a man between 18 and 35 years old in good health. Some clones in this sample may be carry-over from other donors' samples.

The chain links TRBV10-3 to TRBJ2-7, with D unresolved. V lost 6 bases and J 3 bases, leaving 9 bases between the germline ends. Looked up from germline, CDR1 is ENHRY and CDR2 is SYGVKD. The CDR3 has 12 residues. The CDR3 sequence: CAISPNIYEQYF. The CDR3 coding sequence is TGTGCCATCAGCCCTAACATCTACGAGCAGTACTTC.

This clone was observed once. This chain uses TRBV4-2 with TRBJ2-3; tentatively, D is TRBD2 (6 bases). Trimming pared 0 bases from V and 3 bases from J, leaving 10 bases between. This CDR3 is 15 amino acids long. The germline V gene encodes CDR1 LGHNA and CDR2 YNFKEQ. The CDR3 DNA is TGTGCCAGCAGCCAAGACCAAAGCGGGACAGATACGCAGTATTTT. It codes for CASSQDQSGTDTQYF.

This chain uses TRBV4-1 with TRBJ2-7, with a tentative D call TRBD2 (5 bases). V was shortened by 2 bases and J by 1 base, with 12 bases between the two germline ends. Germline CDR1 reads MGHRA; CDR2 reads YSYEKL. This CDR3 comprises 15 residues. The CDR3, as DNA: TGCGCCAGCAGCCAAACTAGTATTTTGTCCTACGAGCAGTACTTC. It is translated as CASSQTSILSYEQYF.

A note on this clone: The junction does not match germline at one end; this may be a read error. The chain has TRBV10-3 and TRBJ1-1; D ambiguous. CDR1 is ENHRY and CDR2 is SYGVKD in the germline V gene. The CDR3 extends over 13 amino acids. In nucleotides, the CDR3 is TGTGCCAGCAGTTTCCGATCGAACACTGAAGCTTTCTTT. It encodes CASSFRSNTEAFF.

Turning to this clone: One end of the junction fails to match germline, which may point to a read error. The chain joins TRBV4-1 to TRBJ1-4; D remains unclear. The CDR3 length is 14 residues. Germline-derived CDR1 and CDR2 are MGHRA and YSYEKL. The CDR3 DNA reads TGCGCCACCAGCTCGTGGATTTCCAATGAAAAACTGTTTTTT. It codes for CATSSWISNEKLFF.

This chain links TRBV7-2 with TRBJ1-1; a weak D match, TRBD1 (5 bases). Trimming removed 3 bases at V and 7 bases at J, with 12 bases between. Germline-derived CDR1 and CDR2 are SGHTA and FQGNSA. The CDR3 has 13 amino acids. The CDR3 protein is CASSFLRDGEAFF. CDR3 nucleotide sequence: TGTGCCAGCAGCTTCCTCAGGGATGGTGAAGCTTTCTTT.

This rearrangement joins TRBV7-3 to TRBJ2-1, with D possibly TRBD2 on 6 matching bases. This CDR3 is 15 amino acids long. The V end lost 5 bases, the J end lost 4 bases, and 15 bases lay between the germline ends. Germline-derived CDR1 and CDR2 are SGHTA and FQGTGA. This chain's CDR3 is CASSAIGGAYNEQFF. CDR3 nucleotides: TGTGCCAGCAGCGCCATCGGGGGAGCGTACAATGAGCAGTTCTTC.

This clone was seen a single time. Other DNA sequences in this sample translate to the same CDR3. V gene TRBV30 combines with J gene TRBJ2-5; the D is unclear. Trimming removed 2 bases at V and 5 bases at J, with 6 bases between. The CDR3 extends over 11 amino acids. Per germline, CDR1 GTSNPN and CDR2 SVGIG (reference sequence). CDR3 loop: CAWSPGETQYF. In DNA, the CDR3 is TGTGCCTGGAGTCCCGGGGAGACCCAGTACTTC.